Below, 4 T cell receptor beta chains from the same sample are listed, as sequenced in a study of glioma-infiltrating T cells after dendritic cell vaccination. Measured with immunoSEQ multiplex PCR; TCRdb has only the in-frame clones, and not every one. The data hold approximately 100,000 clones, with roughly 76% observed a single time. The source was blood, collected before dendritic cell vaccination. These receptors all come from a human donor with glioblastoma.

The CDR3 DNA reads TGTGCCACCGGGACAGCCTATGGCTACACCTTC. Its translation is CATGTAYGYTF. The chain joins TRBV7-9 to TRBJ1-2, with 7 bases identical to TRBD1. The CDR3 has 11 residues. The ends lost 10 bases at V and 4 bases at J; junction bases unmatched: 3. The germline V gene encodes CDR1 SEHNR and CDR2 FQNEAQ (reference sequence).

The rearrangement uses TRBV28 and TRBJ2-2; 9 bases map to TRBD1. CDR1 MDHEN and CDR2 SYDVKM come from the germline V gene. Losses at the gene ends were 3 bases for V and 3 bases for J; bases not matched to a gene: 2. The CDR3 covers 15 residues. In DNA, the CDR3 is TGTGCCAGCAGTTTGGGGACAGGGTACACCGGGGAGCTGTTTTTT. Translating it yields CASSLGTGYTGELFF.

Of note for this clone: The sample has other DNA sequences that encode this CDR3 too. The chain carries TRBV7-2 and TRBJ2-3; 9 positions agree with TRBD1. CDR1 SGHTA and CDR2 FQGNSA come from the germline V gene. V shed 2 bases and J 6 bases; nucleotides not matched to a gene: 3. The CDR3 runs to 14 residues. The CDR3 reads CASSLRTGEDTQYF. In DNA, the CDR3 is TGTGCCAGCAGCTTACGGACAGGGGAGGATACGCAGTATTTT.

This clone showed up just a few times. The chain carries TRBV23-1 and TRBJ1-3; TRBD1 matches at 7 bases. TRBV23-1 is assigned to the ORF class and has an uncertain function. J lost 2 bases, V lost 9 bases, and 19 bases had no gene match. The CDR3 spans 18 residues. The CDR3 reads CASTFLTGRLSTGNTIYF. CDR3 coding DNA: TGCGCCAGTACGTTTTTGACAGGGCGTCTAAGTACTGGAAACACCATATATTTT.